This TCR beta chain originates from a study of T cell repertoires in cytomegalovirus infection. Looking at the study overall: CMV infection plus the matching HLA type was flagged by public TCR beta signatures.

This clonotype was seen repeatedly, ten times or more. The antigen remains unidentified. Overall study findings and caveats: Totalled public TCR beta family frequency picked out people who carried CMV plus the relevant HLA. HLA-C-restricted CMV clonotypes gave the most frequent clonotype in two of eight donors.

TCRdb re-derived calls from the reads in MiXCR, one entry per CDR3 protein. The sample comprises almost 500,000 distinct CDR3 sequences, approximately 10% of which are singletons, and more than 8.5% rests with the top ten. CDR1 is MDHEN, CDR2 SYDVKM, per germline. This CDR3 is 16 amino acids long. V was clipped by 6 bases and J by 4 bases, with 18 bases between them. The sequence was collected from a human donor in good health (CMV status not recorded). Some clones in this sample may be carry-over from other donors' samples. This chain links TRBV28 with TRBJ2-2; TRBD1 or TRBD2 may be the D gene (5 bases each). The specimen was PBMCs. The CDR3 sequence: CASSQDQGEVTGELFF. In DNA form, the CDR3 reads TGTGCCAGCAGCCAGGATCAGGGAGAGGTCACCGGGGAGCTGTTTTTT.